The 27 T cell receptor beta chains listed next were all sequenced from one sample in a study of T-cell memory formation after mild COVID-19. TCRdb itself ran the 5' RACE reads through MiXCR, one entry per CDR3 protein. Among hundreds of thousands of distinct CDR3 sequences listed, roughly 22% were seen once. The sample consisted of PBMCs or a T cell subset sorted from them (not recorded which). These receptor sequences come from an adult woman who had mild COVID-19 (a few samples of this study predate the infection). Cell type and time point are not known.

The CDR3 here is CASSGQGGNQPQHF. CDR3 sequence (DNA): TGTGCCAGCAGCGGACAGGGCGGCAATCAGCCCCAGCATTTT. This sequence joins TRBV6-1 and TRBJ1-5; 8 bases line up with TRBD1. V was clipped by 6 bases and J by 2 bases; unmatched bases: 3. CDR1 and CDR2 from the germline V gene are MNHNS and SASEGT. CDR3 length equals 14 residues.

The J gene is TRBJ1-4, the V gene TRBV12-3 or TRBV12-4; D remains unclear. V was cut by 4 bases and J by 8 bases, with 14 bases left in between. This CDR3 region has 14 residues. CDR3 nucleotide sequence: TGTGCCAGCAGTTCGAATTGGGAGAGGGAAAAACTGTTTTTT. Amino acid sequence: CASSSNWEREKLFF.

The chain recombines TRBV7-6 with TRBJ2-2, with 7 bases aligning to TRBD2. Germline values: CDR1 SGHVS, CDR2 FNYEAQ. The CDR3 covers 19 residues. V gave up 0 bases and J gave up 6 bases; unmatched junction bases: 16. CDR3 residues: CASSLAPTEAGSPSGELFF. The DNA of the CDR3 is TGTGCCAGCAGCTTAGCGCCGACAGAAGCGGGATCGCCCTCCGGGGAGCTGTTTTTT.

The gene calls are TRBV5-1 and TRBJ2-7; D is possibly TRBD1 (7 bases). V lost 3 bases and J 2 bases, leaving 18 bases between the germline ends. The CDR3 sequence is 16 residues long. The V gene's germline CDR1 is SGHRS and CDR2 YFSETQ. The CDR3 nucleotides are TGCGCCAGCAGCTGGACTACAGGGGAAGGGGCCTACGAGCAGTACTTC. Encoded protein: CASSWTTGEGAYEQYF.

V gene TRBV4-2 combines with J gene TRBJ2-1, with 14 bases that match TRBD2. The CDR3 contains 17 residues. Losses at the gene ends were 5 bases for V and 2 bases for J; bases not matched to a gene: 5. CDR1 LGHNA and CDR2 YNFKEQ come from the germline V gene. DNA of the CDR3: TGTGCCAGCAGCTACCGGACTAGCGGGGGGACCTACAATGAGCAGTTCTTC. Protein sequence: CASSYRTSGGTYNEQFF.

In this sample, this clonotype turned up a few times. This chain uses TRBV10-3 with TRBJ2-3; D may be TRBD2 (7 bases). The germline V gene encodes CDR1 ENHRY and CDR2 SYGVKD. V lost 7 bases and J lost 6, with 20 bases in between. This CDR3 is built from 15 residues. The CDR3 region is CAITAGGRDRDTQYF. The CDR3 DNA reads as TGTGCCATCACTGCAGGCGGGAGAGACAGGGATACGCAGTATTTT.

This clonotype showed up just a few times. This chain connects TRBV5-5 to TRBJ2-7; 7 bases are shared with TRBD2. This CDR3 is built from 12 residues. Germline CDR1 SGHKS, CDR2 YYEKEE (reference sequence). Trimming cost V 1 base and J 6 bases; bases outside gene matches: 1. CDR3 sequence (DNA): TGTGCCAGCAGCTTGTCGGGGGGCGAGCAGTACTTC. Its translation: CASSLSGGEQYF.

The chain combines TRBV7-2 with TRBJ2-4; a possible D gene is TRBD1 (6 bases). The CDR3 consists of 14 residues. Looked up from germline, CDR1 is SGHTA and CDR2 is FQGNSA. V was shortened by 1 base and J by 6 bases, with 10 bases between the two germline ends. For the CDR3, the DNA is TGTGCCAGCAGCTTAGATGGGACACGAAACATTCAGTACTTC. It translates to CASSLDGTRNIQYF.

The sample holds a few counts of this clonotype. The gene calls are TRBV12-3 or TRBV12-4 and TRBJ1-5; D is perhaps TRBD1 (5 bases). The CDR3 extends over 15 amino acids. The V end was cut by 6 bases, the J end by 0 bases, with 12 bases between. CDR3 amino acids: CASRLGTDSNQPQHF. CDR3 in DNA: TGTGCCAGCAGACTGGGGACCGATAGCAATCAGCCCCAGCATTTT.

The chain has TRBV13 and TRBJ2-7; 8 bases are a match to TRBD2. Looked up from germline, CDR1 is PRHDT and CDR2 is FYEKMQ (reference sequence). Germline trimming cut 0 bases from V and 2 bases from J; bases unmatched to any gene: 6. This CDR3 is 16 amino acids long. The CDR3 DNA follows: TGTGCCAGCAGCTTAGGCCGCGGACTAGCACCCTACGAGCAGTACTTC. This translates into CASSLGRGLAPYEQYF.

The chain joins TRBV28 to TRBJ2-7; D is ambiguous. The CDR3 spans 17 residues. CDR1 and CDR2 (germline): MDHEN, SYDVKM. V lost 3 bases and J lost 4, with 22 bases in between. The CDR3 DNA sequence: TGTGCCAGCAGTTTCCCCCCCTCCCTGAGGACGGAGTACGAGCAGTACTTC. Amino acids: CASSFPPSLRTEYEQYF. The complete variable domain, with remaining parts taken from reference TRBV28 and TRBJ2-7, reads DVKVTQSSRYLVKRTGEKVFLECVQDMDHENMFWYRQDPGLGLRLIYFSYDVKMKEKGDIPEGYSVSREKKERFSLILESASTNQTSMYLCASSFPPSLRTEYEQYFGPGTRLTVT.

The J gene is TRBJ2-1, the V gene TRBV5-1; weak D call: TRBD2 (6 bases). V lost 4 bases to trimming and J lost 9 bases, with 11 bases between them. The CDR3 length is 12 residues. Per the germline V gene, CDR1 is SGHRS and CDR2 is YFSETQ. In DNA, the CDR3 is TGCGCCAGCAGCCGCCGGAGGGGTGAGCAGTTCTTC. This translates into CASSRRRGEQFF. The whole variable domain, filled in from reference TRBV5-1 and TRBJ2-1, reads KAGVTQTPRYLIKTRGQQVTLSCSPISGHRSVSWYQQTPGQGLQFLFEYFSETQRNKGNFPGRFSGRQFSNSRSEMNVSTLELGDSALYLCASSRRRGEQFFGPGTRLTVL.

The rearrangement joins TRBV6-5 to TRBJ2-7, with D perhaps given as TRBD1 or TRBD2 (6 bases each). The germline V and J ends were trimmed by 6 bases and 9 bases, with 12 bases remaining between them. The CDR3 is made up of 11 amino acids. Germline V lookup: CDR1 MNHEY, CDR2 SVGAGI. The CDR3 spells CASRRGERQYF. The CDR3 DNA sequence: TGTGCCAGCAGGAGGGGGGAGAGGCAGTACTTC.

The J gene is TRBJ1-2, the V gene TRBV14; a weak D match, TRBD1 (5 bases). Germline V gene sequence: CDR1 SGHDN, CDR2 FVKESK. V shed 1 base and J shed 2 bases, with 14 bases lying between them. The CDR3 is 16 amino acids. The CDR3 DNA follows: TGTGCCAGCAGCCAAGGAGACAGTCTTCTAAACTATGGCTACACCTTC. This encodes CASSQGDSLLNYGYTF.

The gene calls are TRBV29-1 and TRBJ1-2, with D tentatively TRBD1 (6 bases). V lost 5 bases, J lost 4 bases, and 11 bases lay in between. The CDR3 is made up of 12 amino acids. Germline CDR1 is SQVTM and CDR2 is ANQGSEA. The CDR3 DNA reads TGCAGCGTTTCAGGGGATGTCTATGGCTACACCTTC. Translation gives CSVSGDVYGYTF.

The CDR3 spells CAWSVAVGNTEAFF. CDR3 DNA sequence: TGTGCCTGGAGTGTAGCCGTGGGGAACACTGAAGCTTTCTTT. The rearrangement links TRBV30 to TRBJ1-1; no definite D call. V gave up 0 bases and J gave up 1 base, with 9 bases separating them. Per germline, CDR1 GTSNPN and CDR2 SVGIG (reference sequence). This CDR3 is 14 amino acids long.

This clonotype was seen a handful of times. V and J are TRBV9 and TRBJ1-3; 10 bases align to TRBD1. The CDR3 contains 14 residues. The J segment lost 8 bases and the V segment lost 2 bases, leaving 4 bases of the junction unmatched. In germline, CDR1 is SGDLS, CDR2 YYNGEE. The CDR3 coding sequence is TGTGCCAGCAGCGTCAGACAGGGGGCCGACACCATATATTTT. Translating gives CASSVRQGADTIYF.

The rearrangement joins TRBV27 to TRBJ1-6, with a possible D match to TRBD1 (6 bases). Between the trimmed V and J ends, which lost 7 bases and 8 bases, there was a span of 15 bases. Per germline, CDR1 MNHEY and CDR2 SMNVEV (reference sequence). The CDR3 runs 14 residues. CDR3 loop: CASNWDKRHSPLHF. The CDR3 coding sequence is TGTGCCAGCAATTGGGACAAGAGGCATTCACCCCTCCACTTT.

The J gene is TRBJ2-7, the V gene TRBV5-1; the D gene is possibly TRBD2 (5 bases). V gave up 0 bases and J gave up 4 bases, with 17 bases separating them. CDR3 size: 16 residues. Germline lookup yields CDR1 SGHRS and CDR2 YFSETQ. CDR3 loop: CASSLGVPTGTYEQYF. In DNA, the CDR3 is TGCGCCAGCAGCTTGGGAGTGCCGACGGGAACTTACGAGCAGTACTTC.

V is TRBV12-3 or TRBV12-4 and J is TRBJ1-2; D is unresolved. CDR3 length equals 13 residues. V lost 6 bases and J 4 bases, leaving 12 bases between the germline ends. DNA of the CDR3: TGTGCCAGCAGACCCGACGGAGGCTATGGCTACACCTTC. Protein product: CASRPDGGYGYTF.

This clonotype was counted only a few times. The rearrangement uses TRBV18 and TRBJ2-3; the D gene could be TRBD1 or TRBD2 (5 bases each). The germline CDR1 and CDR2 sequences are KGHSH and LQKENI. Deletions cut 3 bases from V and 2 bases from J, with 21 bases between. The CDR3 runs 18 residues. CDR3 loop: CASSPWLGEMGDTDTQYF. The CDR3 nucleotides are TGTGCCAGCTCACCGTGGCTAGGAGAGATGGGGGACACAGATACGCAGTATTTT.

A remark on this clonotype: Since a much larger clone is just one base distant, this may be a read error. V is TRBV30 and J is TRBJ1-1, with D perhaps TRBD1 (5 bases). The CDR3 length is 13 residues. Germline loops: CDR1 GTSNPN, CDR2 SVGIG (reference sequence). V was trimmed by 0 bases and J by 3 bases, leaving 8 bases between them. The CDR3 sequence is CAWSVLGDTEAFF. The CDR3, as DNA: TGTGCCTGGAGTGTACTGGGGGACACTGAAGCTTTCTTT.

V gene TRBV2 combines with J gene TRBJ1-4, with D perhaps TRBD1 (5 bases). CDR3 length: 15 residues. Trimming removed 5 bases from V and 8 bases from J, with 18 bases in between. Germline CDR1 SNHLY, CDR2 FYNNEI. The CDR3 bases are TGTGCCAGCAGTCTGGACGGGGGAGACTACGAAAAACTGTTTTTT. Amino acids: CASSLDGGDYEKLFF.

Only a few counts were recorded for this clonotype. This chain uses TRBV6-5 with TRBJ2-3; 13 bases are a match to TRBD2. J lost 0 bases, V lost 7 bases, and 10 bases had no gene match. The CDR3 runs 18 residues. Germline values: CDR1 MNHEY, CDR2 SVGAGI. The CDR3 nucleotides read TGTGCCAGCACCAGACTAGCGGGAGGACCTACTAGCACAGATACGCAGTATTTT. It specifies CASTRLAGGPTSTDTQYF.

This chain uses TRBV15 with TRBJ1-2; TRBD1 aligns across 8 bases. There are 13 residues in the CDR3. Germline V gives CDR1 LNHNV, CDR2 YYDKDF (reference sequence). V gave up 0 bases and J gave up 8 bases; unmatched junction bases: 2. The CDR3 sequence is CATSRDPGGGYTF. In DNA, the CDR3 is TGTGCCACCAGCAGAGATCCAGGGGGCGGCTACACCTTC.

This clonotype came up many times. The junction departs from germline at one end; a sequencing error may be responsible. The rearrangement joins TRBV7-7 to TRBJ2-7; 9 nucleotides match TRBD2. CDR1 is SSHAT, CDR2 FNYEAQ, per germline (reference sequence). The CDR3 covers 18 residues. This chain's CDR3 is CASSPLPFRASGAYEQYF. As DNA, the CDR3 is TGTGCTAGCAGCCCCCTCCCCTTTCGGGCTAGCGGGGCCTACGAGCAGTACTTC.

This clonotype has a handful of counts. This sequence joins TRBV11-2 and TRBJ1-4; unclear D gene. Germline V gene lookup returns CDR1 SGHAT and CDR2 FQNNGV. The CDR3 covers 15 residues. V was trimmed by 3 bases and J by 0 bases, leaving 8 bases between them. The CDR3 nucleotides read TGTGCCAGCAGCTTCAGGAGGTCAACTAATGAAAAACTGTTTTTT. It yields the protein CASSFRRSTNEKLFF.